These 30 T cell receptor beta chains were all obtained from the same sample, sequenced in a study of fetal regulatory T cell absence and autoimmunity. Measured with immunoSEQ multiplex PCR; TCRdb has only the in-frame clones, and not every one. The sample contains approximately 94,000 clones, 72% of which appear only once. Sequences were obtained from pancreas tissue. These receptors all stem from a male donor with IPEX syndrome.

The chain's CDR3 is CASSWTSGTYEQYF. The DNA of the CDR3 is TGCGCCAGCAGCTGGACTAGCGGGACATACGAGCAGTACTTC. The chain is built from TRBV5-1 and TRBJ2-7; 12 positions agree with TRBD2. The germline gives CDR1 SGHRS, CDR2 YFSETQ. CDR3 length equals 14 residues. Trimming removed 3 bases from V and 4 bases from J; junction bases left unmatched: 2.

The CDR3 DNA sequence: TGTGCCAGCAGCCCCGGGAGCTCCACAGATACGCAGTATTTT. Protein product: CASSPGSSTDTQYF. V and J are TRBV11-2 and TRBJ2-3, with D perhaps TRBD2 (6 bases). Germline CDR1 reads SGHAT; CDR2 reads FQNNGV. V was shortened by 5 bases and J by 2 bases, with 11 bases between the two germline ends. The CDR3 spans 14 residues.

This sequence joins TRBV10-3 and TRBJ2-7, with 7 bases aligning to TRBD1. Germline-derived CDR1 and CDR2 are ENHRY and SYGVKD. The CDR3 covers 20 residues. V was clipped by 2 bases and J by 0 bases; unmatched bases: 19. The CDR3 region is CAISERRLSLDRWSSYEQYF. CDR3 nucleotide sequence: TGTGCCATCAGTGAGCGTCGTCTTTCCCTGGACAGGTGGAGCTCCTACGAGCAGTACTTC.

The chain has TRBV7-8 and TRBJ2-1, with a possible D match to TRBD2 (6 bases). Trimming took off 1 base at V and 7 bases at J, with 11 bases between the two ends. The CDR3 runs to 14 residues. CDR1 and CDR2 from the germline V gene are SGHVS and FQNEAQ. The DNA of the CDR3 is TGTGCCAGCAGCTTAGTAGACGGGAGTAATGAGCAGTTCTTC. Translating it yields CASSLVDGSNEQFF.

The chain links TRBV2 to TRBJ2-7; 7 bases agree with TRBD1. Germline V gene lookup returns CDR1 SNHLY and CDR2 FYNNEI. Unmatched junction bases numbered 2, after V lost 1 base and J lost 2 bases. The CDR3 has 14 amino acids. CDR3 bases: TGTGCCAGCAGTGAAGACAGGGGAGCCTACGAGCAGTACTTC. It translates to CASSEDRGAYEQYF.

This clone showed up just a few times. The gene calls are TRBV11-2 and TRBJ1-2; unclear D gene. Trimming left V 1 base short and J 1 base short, with 7 bases between. The CDR3 loop spans 14 amino acids. In germline, CDR1 is SGHAT, CDR2 FQNNGV. CDR3: CASSLGWDNYGYTF. The CDR3 bases are TGTGCCAGCAGCTTAGGTTGGGATAACTATGGCTACACCTTC. Supplemented by reference TRBV11-2 and TRBJ1-2, the full variable domain reads EAGVAQSPRYKIIEKRQSVAFWCNPISGHATLYWYQQILGQGPKLLIQFQNNGVVDDSQLPKDRFSAERLKGVDSTLKIQPAKLEDSAVYLCASSLGWDNYGYTFGSGTRLTVV.

This clone was picked up a small number of times. The J gene is TRBJ2-7, the V gene TRBV4-1; TRBD2 matches at 15 bases. Germline assignment: CDR1 MGHRA and CDR2 YSYEKL. CDR3 length: 17 amino acids. Trimming at V came to 0 bases and at J to 1 base, leaving 1 base not matched to a gene. CDR3 in amino acids: CASSQEGTSGGSYEQYF. The CDR3 nucleotides read TGCGCCAGCAGCCAAGAGGGGACTAGCGGGGGGTCCTACGAGCAGTACTTC.

There are a few counts of this clone. CDR3 sequence reads: CASSLQGSSYEQYF. The DNA for the CDR3 is TGCGCCAGCAGCCTACAGGGGAGCTCCTACGAGCAGTACTTC. This chain connects TRBV4-1 to TRBJ2-7, with TRBD1 matching 7 bases. This CDR3 has 14 residues. V lost 4 bases to trimming and J lost 0 bases; unmatched junction nucleotides: 3. Germline-derived CDR1 and CDR2 are MGHRA and YSYEKL.

The V and J genes are TRBV9 and TRBJ2-3, with TRBD2 identical over 8 bases. The junction had 7 bases not matched to a gene; V was cut back by 0 bases and J by 4 bases. The CDR3 sequence is 16 residues long. Germline CDR1 reads SGDLS; CDR2 reads YYNGEE. This CDR3 is CASSVEGGGPSDTQYF. In nucleotides, the CDR3 is TGTGCCAGCAGCGTAGAGGGCGGGGGGCCATCAGATACGCAGTATTTT.

The V gene is TRBV27, the J gene TRBJ2-1, with 11 bases that match TRBD1. Germline V CDR1 and CDR2: MNHEY, SMNVEV (reference sequence). This CDR3 comprises 14 residues. The V segment lost 5 bases and the J segment 8 bases; nucleotides outside the gene matches: 5. For the CDR3, the DNA is TGTGCCAGCAGTGTGGGGACAGGGGGGTATGAGCAGTTCTTC. It specifies CASSVGTGGYEQFF.

This clone was seen only a few times. V and J are TRBV7-2 and TRBJ2-7, with 7 bases identical to TRBD1. The CDR3 is 14 residues long. V was pared by 2 bases and J by 2 bases, with 3 bases of the junction left unmatched. Germline lookup yields CDR1 SGHTA and CDR2 FQGNSA. The CDR3 DNA reads as TGTGCCAGCAGCTTACGACAGGGCCCCTACGAGCAGTACTTC. Residues: CASSLRQGPYEQYF.

V gene TRBV29-1 combines with J gene TRBJ2-7; D possibly matches TRBD1 or TRBD2 (6 bases each). V was shortened by 4 bases and J by 3 bases, with 10 bases between the two germline ends. The length of the CDR3 is 12 residues. The germline gives CDR1 SQVTM, CDR2 ANQGSEA. The CDR3 DNA reads as TGCAGCGTTGGGGCGGGACACTACGAGCAGTACTTC. Its protein is CSVGAGHYEQYF.

This chain links TRBV7-9 with TRBJ1-5; 7 bases match TRBD1. CDR1 is SEHNR, CDR2 FQNEAQ, per germline (reference sequence). Trimming at V came to 5 bases and at J to 5 bases, leaving 9 bases not matched to a gene. The CDR3 runs to 15 residues. Here the CDR3 DNA reads TGTGCCAGCAGCAGCGGAGGGGGCAGGGATCAGCCCCAGCATTTT. Encoded protein: CASSSGGGRDQPQHF. The variable domain in full, completed from reference TRBV7-9 and TRBJ1-5, reads DTGVSQNPRHKITKRGQNVTFRCDPISEHNRLYWYRQTLGQGPEFLTYFQNEAQLEKSRLLSDRFSAERPKGSFSTLEIQRTEQGDSAMYLCASSSGGGRDQPQHFGDGTRLSIL.

The CDR3 DNA reads as TGTGCTAGTGGTTTGGTACCTGCTTTGATACAGACGGGCTATGGCTACACCTTC. Translation: CASGLVPALIQTGYGYTF. The V and J genes are TRBV12-5 and TRBJ1-2; no firm D call. Trimming took 0 bases from V and 4 from J, leaving 21 bases between them. Germline CDR1 reads LGHNT; CDR2 reads FRNRAP. The CDR3 sequence is 18 residues long. The full variable domain, rest sourced from reference TRBV12-5 and TRBJ1-2, is DARVTQTPRHKVTEMGQEVTMRCQPILGHNTVFWYRQTMMQGLELLAYFRNRAPLDDSGMPKDRFSAEMPDATLATLKIQPSEPRDSAVYFCASGLVPALIQTGYGYTFGSGTRLTVV.

The rearrangement uses TRBV20-1 and TRBJ1-2; D is ambiguous. V was pared by 3 bases and J by 4 bases, with 3 bases between. Germline assignment: CDR1 DFQATT and CDR2 SNEGSKA (reference sequence). The length of the CDR3 is 10 residues. The CDR3 DNA follows: TGCAGTGCTAGGACCTATGGCTACACCTTC. Protein product: CSARTYGYTF.

The gene calls are TRBV7-8 and TRBJ2-4, with 7 bases identical to TRBD1. V lost 1 base, J lost 0 bases, and 12 bases stayed unmatched. CDR1 SGHVS and CDR2 FQNEAQ come from the germline V gene. The CDR3 is made up of 19 amino acids. CDR3 nucleotides: TGTGCCAGCAGCTTAGAAGACAGGGTATCTCGCCTAGCCAAAAACATTCAGTACTTC. Protein product: CASSLEDRVSRLAKNIQYF.

The chain employs TRBV2 and TRBJ2-3; 7 nucleotides match TRBD2. The CDR3 is made up of 14 amino acids. Per the germline V gene, CDR1 is SNHLY and CDR2 is FYNNEI. Germline trimming cut 6 bases from V and 1 base from J; bases unmatched to any gene: 4. This chain's CDR3 is CASRSAGGTDTQYF. CDR3 sequence (DNA): TGTGCCAGCAGAAGTGCGGGGGGCACAGATACGCAGTATTTT.

This chain joins TRBV6-1 and TRBJ2-1, with 7 bases matching TRBD1. The CDR3 loop spans 15 amino acids. V lost 5 bases to trimming and J lost 6 bases; unmatched junction nucleotides: 10. Germline assignment: CDR1 MNHNS and CDR2 SASEGT. The CDR3 loop is CASSSTGSESNEQFF. The CDR3 DNA is TGTGCCAGCAGTTCGACAGGGAGTGAGTCCAATGAGCAGTTCTTC.

This chain links TRBV5-4 with TRBJ2-3; 7 nucleotides agree with TRBD2. The CDR3 extends over 15 amino acids. Trimming cost V 4 bases and J 4 bases; bases outside gene matches: 9. Germline V gene sequence: CDR1 SGHNT, CDR2 YYREEE (reference sequence). The CDR3 is CASSHWGGMADTQYF. The DNA of the CDR3 is TGTGCCAGCAGCCATTGGGGAGGGATGGCAGATACGCAGTATTTT. Full variable domain (rest looked up from reference TRBV5-4 and TRBJ2-3): ETGVTQSPTHLIKTRGQQVTLRCSSQSGHNTVSWYQQALGQGPQFIFQYYREEENGRGNFPPRFSGLQFPNYSSELNVNALELDDSALYLCASSHWGGMADTQYFGPGTRLTVL.

The gene calls are TRBV7-2 and TRBJ1-2; D is uncertain. V gave up 2 bases and J gave up 4 bases, with 8 bases separating them. The germline gives CDR1 SGHTA, CDR2 FQGNSA. CDR3 length: 13 amino acids. The CDR3 nucleotides read TGTGCCAGCAGCTTAAACAGCCTCTATGGCTACACCTTC. This sequence encodes CASSLNSLYGYTF.

The gene calls are TRBV11-3 and TRBJ1-2, with D tentatively TRBD1 (5 bases). The CDR3 is made up of 13 amino acids. Germline lookup yields CDR1 SGHNT and CDR2 YENEEA. Deletions cut 3 bases from V and 2 bases from J, with 7 bases between. As DNA, the CDR3 is TGTGCCAGCAGCTTGGGGGTAAACTATGGCTACACCTTC. Protein: CASSLGVNYGYTF.

The gene calls are TRBV7-6 and TRBJ1-1; 9 bases fit TRBD1. From germline, CDR1 is SGHVS and CDR2 FNYEAQ. The V gene end was trimmed by 7 bases and the J gene end by 0 bases; junction bases not matched to a gene: 18. The CDR3 contains 19 residues. CDR3 in amino acids: CASKGPLGPGQGVNTEAFF. CDR3 sequence (DNA): TGTGCCAGCAAGGGTCCCCTGGGACCGGGACAGGGTGTGAACACTGAAGCTTTCTTT.

The genes are TRBV19 and TRBJ1-2; 7 bases align to TRBD1. Germline V gene sequence: CDR1 LNHDA, CDR2 SQIVND (reference sequence). The CDR3 length is 13 residues. Trimming cost V 5 bases and J 2 bases; bases outside gene matches: 2. This CDR3 is CASSLGQNYGYTF. The CDR3 DNA is TGTGCCAGTAGTCTGGGACAGAACTATGGCTACACCTTC.

The chain links TRBV10-3 to TRBJ2-7; 7 bases map to TRBD1. The germline CDR1 and CDR2 sequences are ENHRY and SYGVKD. The V segment lost 10 bases and the J segment 0 bases; nucleotides outside the gene matches: 9. The CDR3 length is 14 residues. CDR3 protein: CAKSSGQLSYEQYF. The DNA of the CDR3 is TGTGCCAAAAGTTCGGGACAGCTCTCCTACGAGCAGTACTTC.

This rearrangement joins TRBV4-3 to TRBJ1-2; possibly TRBD1 for D (5 bases). Trimming removed 1 base at V and 1 base at J, with 10 bases between. Per the germline V gene, CDR1 is LGHNA and CDR2 is YSLEER. The CDR3 runs 15 residues. The CDR3 bases are TGCGCCAGCAGCCAAGGATGGGGGAGTAACTATGGCTACACCTTC. Protein product: CASSQGWGSNYGYTF.

The chain recombines TRBV6-5 with TRBJ2-7; D not certain. Deletions cut 8 bases from V and 7 bases from J, with 6 bases between. Germline V gives CDR1 MNHEY, CDR2 SVGAGI. The CDR3 contains 9 residues. CDR3 coding DNA: TGTGCCAGCTCGCGAGAGCAGTACTTC. Translation gives CASSREQYF.

The rearrangement links TRBV30 to TRBJ2-2; TRBD2 matches at 11 bases. Losses at the gene ends were 1 base for V and 5 bases for J; bases not matched to a gene: 3. Germline CDR1 is GTSNPN and CDR2 is SVGIG (reference sequence). The CDR3 covers 15 residues. The CDR3 loop reads CAWSGGLAETGELFF. DNA for the CDR3: TGTGCCTGGAGTGGGGGACTAGCGGAAACCGGGGAGCTGTTTTTT.

The chain combines TRBV5-6 with TRBJ1-1; no clear D gene. The CDR3 loop spans 11 amino acids. Trimming stripped 4 bases from V and 2 bases from J, with 3 bases between. In germline, CDR1 is SGHDT, CDR2 YYEEEE. This chain's CDR3 is CASSRNTEAFF. As DNA, the CDR3 is TGTGCCAGCAGCCGTAACACTGAAGCTTTCTTT.

This chain connects TRBV5-1 to TRBJ1-1; D ambiguous. Germline-derived CDR1 and CDR2 are SGHRS and YFSETQ. The ends were cut back, 0 bases at V and 4 bases at J, with 13 bases in the middle. The CDR3 is 15 amino acids. The CDR3 region has the DNA TGCGCCAGCAGCTTGGGGGCGATTGTCGGCACTGAAGCTTTCTTT. The encoded protein is CASSLGAIVGTEAFF.

The CDR3 sequence: CASSVEGDHTDTQYF. The CDR3 coding sequence is TGTGCCAGCAGCGTAGAAGGGGACCACACAGATACGCAGTATTTT. The J gene is TRBJ2-3, the V gene TRBV9, with D perhaps assigned TRBD1 or TRBD2 (5 bases each). With 0 bases removed from V and 2 bases from J, the gap between germline ends came to 10 bases. The length of the CDR3 is 15 residues. Per germline, CDR1 SGDLS and CDR2 YYNGEE.